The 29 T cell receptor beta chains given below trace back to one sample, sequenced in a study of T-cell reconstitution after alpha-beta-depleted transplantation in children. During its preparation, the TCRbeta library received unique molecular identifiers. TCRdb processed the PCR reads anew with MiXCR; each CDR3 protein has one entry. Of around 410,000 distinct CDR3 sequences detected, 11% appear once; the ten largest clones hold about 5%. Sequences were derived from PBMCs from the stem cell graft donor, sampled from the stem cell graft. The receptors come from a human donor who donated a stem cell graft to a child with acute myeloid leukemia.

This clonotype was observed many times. Here the CDR3 DNA reads TGCAGCGTTGTATCGGGGGTTAACACTGAAGCTTTCTTT. This codes for CSVVSGVNTEAFF. The J gene is TRBJ1-1, the V gene TRBV29-1; tentative D call: TRBD1 (5 bases). The CDR3 contains 13 residues. Between the trimmed V and J ends, which lost 4 bases and 2 bases, there was a span of 11 bases. Germline V CDR1 and CDR2: SQVTM, ANQGSEA.

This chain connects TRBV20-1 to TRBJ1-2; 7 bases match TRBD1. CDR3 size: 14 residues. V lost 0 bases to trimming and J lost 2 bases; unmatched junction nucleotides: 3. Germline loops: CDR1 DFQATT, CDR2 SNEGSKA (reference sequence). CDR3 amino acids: CSAREGTANYGYTF. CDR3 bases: TGCAGTGCTAGAGAAGGGACAGCCAACTATGGCTACACCTTC.

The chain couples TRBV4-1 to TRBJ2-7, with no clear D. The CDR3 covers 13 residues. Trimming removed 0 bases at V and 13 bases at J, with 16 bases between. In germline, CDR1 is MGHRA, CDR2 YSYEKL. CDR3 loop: CASSQDGQAPRYF. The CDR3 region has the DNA TGCGCCAGCAGCCAAGATGGGCAGGCGCCCCGATACTTC.

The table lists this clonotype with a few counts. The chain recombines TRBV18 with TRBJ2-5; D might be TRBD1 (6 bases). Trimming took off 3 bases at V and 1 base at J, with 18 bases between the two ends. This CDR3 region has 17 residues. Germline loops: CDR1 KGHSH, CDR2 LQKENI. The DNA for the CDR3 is TGTGCCAGCTCACCGACGCCCCTTGGGGGCCTCCAAGAGACCCAGTACTTC. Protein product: CASSPTPLGGLQETQYF.

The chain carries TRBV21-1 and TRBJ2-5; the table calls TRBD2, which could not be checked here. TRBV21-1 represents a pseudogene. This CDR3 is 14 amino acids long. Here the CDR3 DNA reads TGTGCCAGCAGCCCTCGGGGGGGGAAGGAGACCCAGTACTTC. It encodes CASSPRGGKETQYF.

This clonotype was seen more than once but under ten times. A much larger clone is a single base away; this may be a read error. The CDR3 coding sequence is TGTGCCAGCAGCTGGGACAGGGGTCACGAGCAGTACTTC. This codes for CASSWDRGHEQYF. The V gene is TRBV5-6, the J gene TRBJ2-7, with TRBD1 matching 10 bases. V lost 3 bases to trimming and J lost 5 bases; unmatched junction nucleotides: 2. The CDR3 has 13 residues. Germline CDR1 and CDR2: SGHDT and YYEEEE. Combining the CDR3 with reference TRBV5-6 and TRBJ2-7 gives the whole variable domain DAGVTQSPTHLIKTRGQQVTLRCSPKSGHDTVSWYQQALGQGPQFIFQYYEEEERQRGNFPDRFSGHQFPNYSSELNVNALLLGDSALYLCASSWDRGHEQYFGPGTRLTVT.

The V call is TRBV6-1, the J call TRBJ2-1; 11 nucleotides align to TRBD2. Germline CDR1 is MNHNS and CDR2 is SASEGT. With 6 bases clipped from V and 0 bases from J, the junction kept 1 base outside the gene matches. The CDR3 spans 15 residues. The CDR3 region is CASRLAGDSYNEQFF. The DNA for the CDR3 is TGTGCCAGCAGACTAGCGGGAGACTCCTACAATGAGCAGTTCTTC.

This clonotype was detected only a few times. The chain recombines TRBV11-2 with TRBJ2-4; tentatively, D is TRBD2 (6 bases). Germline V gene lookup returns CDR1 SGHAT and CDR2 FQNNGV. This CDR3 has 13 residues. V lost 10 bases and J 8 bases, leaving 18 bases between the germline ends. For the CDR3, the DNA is TGTGCCACCGCTCCGGCGGGGCGGCACATTCAGTACTTC. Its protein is CATAPAGRHIQYF.

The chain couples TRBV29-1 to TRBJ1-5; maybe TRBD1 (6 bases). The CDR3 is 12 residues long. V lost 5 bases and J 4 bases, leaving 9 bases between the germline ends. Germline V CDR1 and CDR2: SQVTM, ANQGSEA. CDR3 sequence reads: CSVMDSNQPQHF. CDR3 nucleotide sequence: TGCAGCGTTATGGACAGTAATCAGCCCCAGCATTTT.

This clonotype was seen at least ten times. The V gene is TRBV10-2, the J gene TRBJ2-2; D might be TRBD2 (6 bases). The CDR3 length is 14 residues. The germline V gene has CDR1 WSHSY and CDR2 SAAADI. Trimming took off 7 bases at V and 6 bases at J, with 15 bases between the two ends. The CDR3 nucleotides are TGCGCCAGCATCCCCCGACGCGGGGCCGGGGAGCTGTTTTTT. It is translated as CASIPRRGAGELFF.

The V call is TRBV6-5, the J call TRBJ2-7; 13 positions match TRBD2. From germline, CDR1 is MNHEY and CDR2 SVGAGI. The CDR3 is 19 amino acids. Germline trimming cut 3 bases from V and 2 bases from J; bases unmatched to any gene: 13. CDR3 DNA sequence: TGTGCCAGCAGTTATAGGGGACTAGCGGGATCAGATCCAACCTACGAGCAGTACTTC. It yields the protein CASSYRGLAGSDPTYEQYF.

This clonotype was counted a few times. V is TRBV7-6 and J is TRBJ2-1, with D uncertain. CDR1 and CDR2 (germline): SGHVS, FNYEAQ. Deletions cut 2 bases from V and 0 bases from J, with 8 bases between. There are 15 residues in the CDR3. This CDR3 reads CASSLSPNSYNEQFF. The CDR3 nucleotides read TGTGCCAGCAGCTTAAGTCCGAACTCCTACAATGAGCAGTTCTTC.

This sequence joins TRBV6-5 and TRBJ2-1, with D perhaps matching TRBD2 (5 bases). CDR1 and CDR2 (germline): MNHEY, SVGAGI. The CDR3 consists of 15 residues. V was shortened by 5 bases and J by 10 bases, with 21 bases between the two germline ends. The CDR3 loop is CASSNLLEPTGEQFF. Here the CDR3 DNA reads TGTGCCAGCAGTAACTTACTAGAGCCCACGGGGGAGCAGTTCTTC.

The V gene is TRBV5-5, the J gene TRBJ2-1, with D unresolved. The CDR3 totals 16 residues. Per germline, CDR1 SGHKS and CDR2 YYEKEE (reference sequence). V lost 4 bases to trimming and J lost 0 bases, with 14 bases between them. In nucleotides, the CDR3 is TGTGCCAGCAGCCAGCCCTGGGCCTCCTCCTACAATGAGCAGTTCTTC. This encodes CASSQPWASSYNEQFF. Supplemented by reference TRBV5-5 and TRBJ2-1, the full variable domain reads DAGVTQSPTHLIKTRGQQVTLRCSPISGHKSVSWYQQVLGQGPQFIFQYYEKEERGRGNFPDRFSARQFPNYSSELNVNALLLGDSALYLCASSQPWASSYNEQFFGPGTRLTVL.

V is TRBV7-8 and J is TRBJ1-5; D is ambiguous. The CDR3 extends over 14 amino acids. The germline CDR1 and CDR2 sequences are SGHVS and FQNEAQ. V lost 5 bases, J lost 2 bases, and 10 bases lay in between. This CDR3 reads CASSGVHGNQPQHF. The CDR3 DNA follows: TGTGCCAGCAGCGGGGTACACGGCAATCAGCCCCAGCATTTT.

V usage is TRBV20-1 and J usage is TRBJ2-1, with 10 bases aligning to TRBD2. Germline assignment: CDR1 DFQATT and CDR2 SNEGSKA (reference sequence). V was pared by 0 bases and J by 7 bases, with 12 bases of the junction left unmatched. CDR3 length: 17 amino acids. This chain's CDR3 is CSARDRGWASGSNEQFF. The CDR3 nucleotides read TGCAGTGCTAGAGATCGCGGGTGGGCTAGCGGGAGTAATGAGCAGTTCTTC.

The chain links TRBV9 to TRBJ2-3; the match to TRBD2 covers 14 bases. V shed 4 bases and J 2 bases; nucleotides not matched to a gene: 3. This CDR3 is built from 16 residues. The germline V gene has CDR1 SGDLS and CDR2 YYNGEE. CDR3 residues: CASSMGLAGVTDTQYF. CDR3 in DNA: TGTGCCAGCAGCATGGGACTAGCGGGAGTCACAGATACGCAGTATTTT.

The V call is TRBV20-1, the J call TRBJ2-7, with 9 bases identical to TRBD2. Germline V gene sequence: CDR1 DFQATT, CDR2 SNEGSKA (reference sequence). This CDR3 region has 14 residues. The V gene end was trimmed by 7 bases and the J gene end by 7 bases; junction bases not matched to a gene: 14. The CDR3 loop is CSVSWAGGPGEQYV. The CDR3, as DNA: TGCAGTGTTTCTTGGGCGGGGGGGCCGGGTGAGCAGTACGTC.

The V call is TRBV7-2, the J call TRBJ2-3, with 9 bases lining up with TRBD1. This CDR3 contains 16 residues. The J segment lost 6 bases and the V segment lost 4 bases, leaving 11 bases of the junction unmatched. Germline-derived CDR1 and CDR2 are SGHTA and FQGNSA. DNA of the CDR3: TGTGCCAGCAGCTACCACCCCGGGACAGGGCGGGATACGCAGTATTTT. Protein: CASSYHPGTGRDTQYF.

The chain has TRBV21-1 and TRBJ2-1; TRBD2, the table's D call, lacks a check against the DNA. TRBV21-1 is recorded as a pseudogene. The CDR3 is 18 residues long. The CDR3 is CASSKSGRDPPEDNEQFF. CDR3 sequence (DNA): TGTGCCAGCAGCAAGAGCGGGAGGGACCCACCGGAAGATAATGAGCAGTTCTTC.

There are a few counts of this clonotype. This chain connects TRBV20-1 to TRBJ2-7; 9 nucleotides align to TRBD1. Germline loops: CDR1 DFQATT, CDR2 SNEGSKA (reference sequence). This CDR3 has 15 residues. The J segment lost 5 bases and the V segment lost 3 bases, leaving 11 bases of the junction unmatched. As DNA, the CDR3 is TGCAGTGCTAGTCTTAGGCGCACAGGGGGCGACGAGCAGTACTTC. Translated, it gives CSASLRRTGGDEQYF.

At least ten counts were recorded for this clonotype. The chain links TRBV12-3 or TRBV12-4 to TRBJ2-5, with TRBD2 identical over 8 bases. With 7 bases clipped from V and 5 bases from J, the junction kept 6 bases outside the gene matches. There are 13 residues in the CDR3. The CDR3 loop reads CASMRGAGETQYF. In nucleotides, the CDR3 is TGTGCCAGCATGCGGGGGGCGGGGGAGACCCAGTACTTC.

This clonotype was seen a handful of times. Here the CDR3 DNA reads TGTGCCAGCAGCTTAGGGCATCGGGGGATAGCGACTAATGAAAAACTGTTTTTT. Amino acids: CASSLGHRGIATNEKLFF. This chain uses TRBV7-3 with TRBJ1-4; TRBD1 is a possible D gene (5 bases). V lost 2 bases to trimming and J lost 2 bases, with 18 bases between them. CDR3 size: 18 residues. Germline V gives CDR1 SGHTA, CDR2 FQGTGA.

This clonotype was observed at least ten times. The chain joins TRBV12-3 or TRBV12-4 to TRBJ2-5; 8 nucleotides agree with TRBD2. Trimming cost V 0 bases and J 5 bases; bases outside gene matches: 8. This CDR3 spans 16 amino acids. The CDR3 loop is CASSLASGGQLETQYF. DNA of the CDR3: TGTGCCAGCAGTTTAGCCAGCGGGGGACAATTGGAGACCCAGTACTTC.

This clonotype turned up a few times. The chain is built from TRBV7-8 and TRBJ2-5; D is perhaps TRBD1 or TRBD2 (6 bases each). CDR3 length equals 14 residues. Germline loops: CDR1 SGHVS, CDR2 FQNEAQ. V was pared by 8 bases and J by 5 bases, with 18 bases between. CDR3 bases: TGTGCCAGCTGGCCTGGCGGAGGGGGGGAGACCCAGTACTTC. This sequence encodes CASWPGGGGETQYF.

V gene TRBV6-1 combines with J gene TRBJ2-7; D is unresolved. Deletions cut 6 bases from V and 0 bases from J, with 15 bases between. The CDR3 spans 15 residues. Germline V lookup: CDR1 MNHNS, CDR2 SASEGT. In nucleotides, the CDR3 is TGTGCCAGCAGCCCATCGGACGCTAGCTCCTACGAGCAGTACGTC. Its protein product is CASSPSDASSYEQYV.

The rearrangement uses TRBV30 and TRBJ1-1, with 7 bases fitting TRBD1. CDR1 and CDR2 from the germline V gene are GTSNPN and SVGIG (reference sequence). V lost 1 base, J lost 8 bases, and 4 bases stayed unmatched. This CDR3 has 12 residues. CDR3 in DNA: TGTGCCTGGAGTGATAGACAGGGAGAAGCTTTCTTT. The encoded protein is CAWSDRQGEAFF. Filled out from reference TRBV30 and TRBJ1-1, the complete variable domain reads SQTIHQWPATLVQPVGSPLSLECTVEGTSNPNLYWYRQAAGRGLQLLFYSVGIGQISSEVPQNLSASRPQDRQFILSSKKLLLSDSGFYLCAWSDRQGEAFFGQGTRLTVV.

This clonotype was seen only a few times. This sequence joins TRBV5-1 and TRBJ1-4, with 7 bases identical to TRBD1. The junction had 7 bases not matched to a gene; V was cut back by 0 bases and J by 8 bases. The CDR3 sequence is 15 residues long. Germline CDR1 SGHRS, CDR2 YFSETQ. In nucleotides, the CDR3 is TGCGCCAGCAGCTTGGCCGGGCAGGGGGGCGAAAAACTGTTTTTT. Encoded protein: CASSLAGQGGEKLFF.

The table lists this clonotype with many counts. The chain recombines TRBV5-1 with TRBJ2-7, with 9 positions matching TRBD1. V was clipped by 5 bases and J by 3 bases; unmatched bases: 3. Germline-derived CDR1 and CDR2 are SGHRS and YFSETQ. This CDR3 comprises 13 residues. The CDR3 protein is CASRDRGIYEQYF. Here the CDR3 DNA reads TGCGCCAGCAGGGACAGGGGTATCTACGAGCAGTACTTC.